Each of the 26 T cell receptor beta chains below was sequenced from the same sample in a study of neurological immune-mediated disorders. TCRdb ran MiXCR on the 5' RACE reads and lists one entry per CDR3 protein. The sample shows about 58,000 distinct CDR3 sequences, 3% to 4% of them seen only once. Sequencing was done on a sample of PBMCs. Every receptor here comes from a woman in her fifties or sixties with multiple sclerosis.

This clonotype was detected ten times or more. CDR3 nucleotides: TGCAGTGCCAGAAGGCTAGCGGGAGTCGCTACGCAGTATTTT. Protein product: CSARRLAGVATQYF. The V call is TRBV20-1, the J call TRBJ2-3; 10 bases agree with TRBD2. CDR3 size: 14 residues. The germline V gene has CDR1 DFQATT and CDR2 SNEGSKA (reference sequence). Germline trimming cut 6 bases from V and 8 bases from J; bases unmatched to any gene: 11.

This clonotype was seen at least ten times. J is TRBJ2-1 and V is TRBV12-3 or TRBV12-4; no clear D gene. This CDR3 is built from 11 residues. V was pared by 2 bases and J by 10 bases, with 6 bases between. CDR3 amino acids: CASSLRLEQFF. Written as DNA, the CDR3 is TGTGCCAGCAGTTTAAGATTGGAGCAGTTCTTC.

The sample holds many counts of this clonotype. The V call is TRBV4-1, the J call TRBJ2-7; 11 bases map to TRBD2. J was trimmed by 2 bases and V by 3 bases; bases with no gene match: 3. This CDR3 is 15 amino acids long. Germline V gene data show CDR1 as MGHRA and CDR2 as YSYEKL. CDR3 sequence (DNA): TGCGCCAGCAGCCAGGGACTAGCGGATACCTACGAGCAGTACTTC. It encodes CASSQGLADTYEQYF.

The table lists this clonotype with many counts. V usage is TRBV6-5 and J usage is TRBJ1-5; D is possibly TRBD1 (6 bases). The CDR3 spans 17 residues. V lost 4 bases to trimming and J lost 6 bases, with 22 bases between them. Germline V gene sequence: CDR1 MNHEY, CDR2 SVGAGI. The CDR3 DNA reads TGTGCCAGCAGTTCAACAACGGCAAACAGGGCCAGTCAGCCCCAGCATTTT. It specifies CASSSTTANRASQPQHF.

This clonotype was seen ten or more times. The genes are TRBV18 and TRBJ2-2; D is perhaps TRBD1 (6 bases). Germline assignment: CDR1 KGHSH and CDR2 LQKENI. This CDR3 spans 16 amino acids. The germline V and J ends were trimmed by 6 bases and 2 bases, with 16 bases remaining between them. CDR3 coding DNA: TGTGCCAGCTCGCCGCAAGAACAGGGAAACACCGGGGAGCTGTTTTTT. This translates into CASSPQEQGNTGELFF.

There are many counts of this clonotype. The genes are TRBV6-6 and TRBJ1-4, with no clear D. Trimming took off 0 bases at V and 7 bases at J, with 3 bases between the two ends. Looked up from germline, CDR1 is MNHNY and CDR2 is SVGAGI (reference sequence). This CDR3 is 12 amino acids long. CDR3 sequence: CASSYSIEKLFF. In DNA form, the CDR3 reads TGTGCCAGCAGTTACTCGATTGAAAAACTGTTTTTT.

This clonotype was recorded many times. V is TRBV7-9 and J is TRBJ2-1, with no clear D. CDR3 size: 14 residues. The V end lost 8 bases, the J end lost 5 bases, and 16 bases lay between the germline ends. Germline lookup yields CDR1 SEHNR and CDR2 FQNEAQ (reference sequence). CDR3 loop: CASFDRRVDNEQFF. The CDR3 DNA sequence: TGTGCCAGCTTCGACCGCCGAGTGGACAATGAGCAGTTCTTC.

This clonotype appeared many times. The rearrangement uses TRBV5-1 and TRBJ2-1; 7 nucleotides align to TRBD2. The CDR3 length is 16 residues. The trim removed 9 bases at V and 2 bases at J, leaving 14 bases unmatched. Per the germline V gene, CDR1 is SGHRS and CDR2 is YFSETQ. The CDR3 loop reads CANHPTRSGAYNEQFF. In DNA form, the CDR3 reads TGCGCCAACCACCCGACTAGAAGCGGGGCCTACAATGAGCAGTTCTTC.

This clonotype was found many times. The rearrangement links TRBV11-2 to TRBJ2-2, with a tentative D call TRBD2 (5 bases). CDR3 length: 16 amino acids. With 0 bases removed from V and 7 bases from J, the gap between germline ends came to 15 bases. CDR1 is SGHAT and CDR2 is FQNNGV in the germline V gene. The CDR3 DNA follows: TGTGCCAGCAGCTTAGATCTGGCAGGCCGGGGCGGGGAGCTGTTTTTT. It is translated as CASSLDLAGRGGELFF.

This clonotype was seen at least ten times. The rearrangement links TRBV20-1 to TRBJ2-6; no reliable D call. Germline V gene data show CDR1 as DFQATT and CDR2 as SNEGSKA (reference sequence). The CDR3 totals 14 residues. V was clipped by 3 bases and J by 2 bases, with 8 bases between them. CDR3 sequence reads: CSASRVAGANVLTF. DNA for the CDR3: TGCAGTGCTAGTCGGGTAGCTGGGGCCAACGTCCTGACTTTC.

This clonotype was counted only a few times. This sequence joins TRBV7-2 and TRBJ1-2; a weak D match, TRBD1 (5 bases). Germline V gene lookup returns CDR1 SGHTA and CDR2 FQGNSA. Trimming cost V 2 bases and J 6 bases, with 13 bases left between them. The CDR3 has 14 amino acids. As DNA, the CDR3 is TGTGCCAGCAGCTTACCCGGCAGGGAGAATGGCTACACCTTC. This gives the protein CASSLPGRENGYTF.

This clonotype was recorded many times. The CDR3 reads CASSRGQGDSYF. The CDR3 region has the DNA TGTGCCAGCTCACGGGGACAGGGGGACTCGTACTTC. The chain employs TRBV18 and TRBJ2-7, with 11 bases aligning to TRBD1. Germline CDR1 is KGHSH and CDR2 is LQKENI. J gave up 12 bases and V 4 bases, and 5 bases lay outside the gene matches. This CDR3 spans 12 amino acids.

This clonotype was counted only a few times. V usage is TRBV20-1 and J usage is TRBJ2-5; perhaps TRBD2 as D (6 bases). The V and J ends lost 1 base and 5 bases respectively, with 14 bases between them. CDR3 length: 14 residues. CDR1 and CDR2 from the germline V gene are DFQATT and SNEGSKA (reference sequence). The CDR3 bases are TGCAGTGCTAGAGGGCGGGATCCTGGGGAGACCCAGTACTTC. Encoded protein: CSARGRDPGETQYF.

This clonotype came up many times. The gene calls are TRBV28 and TRBJ1-1; 7 bases align to TRBD1. CDR3 length: 13 residues. The germline V gene encodes CDR1 MDHEN and CDR2 SYDVKM. The J segment lost 7 bases and the V segment lost 4 bases, leaving 6 bases of the junction unmatched. The CDR3 DNA follows: TGTGCCAGCAGTTCCCCGACAGGGAGTGAAGCTTTCTTT. It specifies CASSSPTGSEAFF.

Ten or more counts support this clonotype. The chain is built from TRBV20-1 and TRBJ2-1; unclear D gene. Germline V gene sequence: CDR1 DFQATT, CDR2 SNEGSKA (reference sequence). The CDR3 covers 14 residues. V gave up 6 bases and J gave up 0 bases, with 12 bases separating them. The CDR3 reads CSARPSSSYNEQFF. CDR3 coding DNA: TGCAGTGCCCGGCCCTCCAGCTCCTACAATGAGCAGTTCTTC.

This clonotype was seen at least ten times. The rearrangement links TRBV5-1 to TRBJ2-5; D is perhaps TRBD2 (6 bases). The CDR3 runs to 14 residues. The germline V gene encodes CDR1 SGHRS and CDR2 YFSETQ. V was clipped by 2 bases and J by 2 bases, with 10 bases between them. The chain's CDR3 is CASSFSSGQETQYF. CDR3 nucleotides: TGCGCCAGCAGCTTTAGTAGCGGACAAGAGACCCAGTACTTC.

This clonotype was counted many times. In nucleotides, the CDR3 is TGTGCCAGCTCACCGAGTCGGAGGTTCGAGACCCAGTACTTC. Residues: CASSPSRRFETQYF. V is TRBV18 and J is TRBJ2-5; D is perhaps TRBD2 (5 bases). CDR1 is KGHSH and CDR2 is LQKENI in the germline V gene. With 3 bases removed from V and 5 bases from J, the gap between germline ends came to 13 bases. The CDR3 sequence is 14 residues long.

This clonotype was observed many times. V is TRBV4-2 and J is TRBJ1-2, with D uncertain. V shed 0 bases and J shed 3 bases, with 11 bases lying between them. CDR1 LGHNA and CDR2 YNFKEQ come from the germline V gene. The CDR3 sequence is 15 residues long. CDR3 DNA: TGTGCCAGCAGCCAAGAAGAGGCTGTTGACTATGGCTACACCTTC. Protein sequence: CASSQEEAVDYGYTF.

This clonotype occurred a few times. A much larger clone lies a single base off, so this may be a read error. The CDR3 nucleotides read TGTGCCAGCAGTCGCGCGAAGGGCTTTACTGAAGCTTTCTTT. It is translated as CASSRAKGFTEAFF. V usage is TRBV12-3 or TRBV12-4 and J usage is TRBJ1-1; D gene unclear. CDR3 length equals 14 residues. Deletions cut 5 bases from V and 5 bases from J, with 15 bases between.

The table lists this clonotype with many counts. The genes are TRBV4-2 and TRBJ2-7; TRBD2 aligns across 10 bases. Trimming cost V 1 base and J 4 bases; bases outside gene matches: 1. The CDR3 contains 14 residues. Germline CDR1 is LGHNA and CDR2 is YNFKEQ. CDR3 loop: CASSQVTSGYEQYF. CDR3 DNA sequence: TGTGCCAGCAGCCAAGTGACTAGCGGGTACGAGCAGTACTTC.

This clonotype was recorded many times. This chain links TRBV20-1 with TRBJ2-7, with 12 bases fitting TRBD2. Germline-derived CDR1 and CDR2 are DFQATT and SNEGSKA (reference sequence). The trim removed 0 bases at V and 1 base at J, leaving 10 bases unmatched. The CDR3 is 18 amino acids. CDR3: CSARDLLASGGGSYEQYF. DNA of the CDR3: TGCAGTGCTAGAGATCTTCTGGCTAGCGGGGGGGGTTCCTACGAGCAGTACTTC.

There are many counts of this clonotype. CDR3 protein: CASSLGGGAGETQYF. CDR3 DNA: TGTGCCAGCAGCTTAGGTGGGGGGGCCGGTGAGACCCAGTACTTC. V usage is TRBV11-2 and J usage is TRBJ2-5, with a possible D match to TRBD2 (7 bases). The CDR3 has 15 residues. Between the trimmed V and J ends, which lost 1 base and 5 bases, there was a span of 14 bases. Looked up from germline, CDR1 is SGHAT and CDR2 is FQNNGV.

Ten or more counts support this clonotype. The chain has TRBV5-1 and TRBJ2-7, with unresolved D. The length of the CDR3 is 14 residues. In germline, CDR1 is SGHRS, CDR2 YFSETQ. The germline V and J ends were trimmed by 0 bases and 3 bases, with 10 bases remaining between them. CDR3 protein: CASSLVGKHYEQYF. The CDR3 DNA is TGCGCCAGCAGCTTGGTCGGAAAACACTACGAGCAGTACTTC.

This clonotype came up many times. The chain is built from TRBV7-9 and TRBJ2-1; D tentatively fits TRBD1 or TRBD2 (5 bases each). Trimming removed 5 bases from V and 5 bases from J, with 22 bases in between. The CDR3 totals 17 residues. Germline CDR1 reads SEHNR; CDR2 reads FQNEAQ (reference sequence). The CDR3 DNA reads TGTGCCAGCAGCCCGCTAGGGACCGGGGTCCGGGACAATGAGCAGTTCTTC. Residues: CASSPLGTGVRDNEQFF.

This clonotype was observed many times. The chain joins TRBV28 to TRBJ2-4; D might be TRBD1 (6 bases). The V gene's germline CDR1 is MDHEN and CDR2 SYDVKM. This CDR3 spans 13 amino acids. Trimming shortened V by 4 bases and J by 9 bases, and 13 bases separated the two germline ends. The CDR3 reads CASSSATGPIQYF. The DNA for the CDR3 is TGTGCCAGCAGTTCTGCGACAGGACCCATTCAGTACTTC.

This clonotype was picked up a small number of times. The junction departs from the called germline gene at one end, perhaps through a read error. The V and J genes are TRBV12-3 or TRBV12-4 and TRBJ1-4; unclear D gene. This CDR3 contains 12 residues. CDR3 protein: CDSSTDPEKLFF. The CDR3 DNA reads TGTGACAGCAGCACCGACCCAGAAAAACTGTTTTTT.